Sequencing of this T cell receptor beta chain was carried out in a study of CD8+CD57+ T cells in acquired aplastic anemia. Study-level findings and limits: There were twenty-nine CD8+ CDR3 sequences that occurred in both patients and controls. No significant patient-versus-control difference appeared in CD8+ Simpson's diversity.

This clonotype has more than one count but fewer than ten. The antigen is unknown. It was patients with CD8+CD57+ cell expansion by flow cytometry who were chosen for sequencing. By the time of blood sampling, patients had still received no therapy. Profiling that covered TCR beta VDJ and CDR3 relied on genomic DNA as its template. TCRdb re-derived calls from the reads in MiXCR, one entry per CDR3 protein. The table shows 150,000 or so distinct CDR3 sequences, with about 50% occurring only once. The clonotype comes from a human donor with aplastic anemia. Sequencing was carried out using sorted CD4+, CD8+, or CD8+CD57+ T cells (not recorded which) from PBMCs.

The CDR3 nucleotides read TGTGCCAGCAGCTTGTACGACGGAAGCTACGGCGAGCAGTACTTC. This translates into CASSLYDGSYGEQYF. This chain connects TRBV7-8 to TRBJ2-7; D is unclear. The CDR3 contains 15 residues. Trimming cost V 3 bases and J 6 bases, with 18 bases left between them. The V gene's germline CDR1 is SGHVS and CDR2 FQNEAQ.